Sequencing of this TCR beta chain was carried out in a study of T cells in Graves' hyperthyroidism and ophthalmopathy. Study-level information: Blood from the periphery was taken at initial diagnosis, before any treatment. Study-wide findings and caveats: The model anticipated ophthalmopathy a median about six months pre-onset.

The TCR beta CDR3 regions underwent amplification using RNA transcripts as the source. An initial round of RT-PCR targeting the TCR CDR3 relied on the HTBI primer set. TCRdb reprocessed the multiplex PCR reads with MiXCR, giving one entry per CDR3 protein. The table includes nearly 750,000 distinct CDR3 sequences, roughly a third detected once. This clonotype was detected only a few times. Its antigen is as yet unknown. The V end lost 6 bases, the J end lost 7 bases, and 19 bases lay between the germline ends. The CDR3 sequence is 15 residues long. CDR1 is MNHNS and CDR2 is SASEGT in the germline V gene.

The sample taken for sequencing was blood. The rearrangement joins TRBV6-1 to TRBJ1-5, with TRBD1 as a possible D gene (6 bases). The sequence was obtained from a woman between 40 and 50 years old with Graves' hyperthyroidism. The CDR3 DNA is TGTGCCAGCAGGGGGGGCAGGGATTGGCGACAGCCCCAGCATTTT. Translating gives CASRGGRDWRQPQHF.